The 6 T cell receptor beta chains below were found in one sample sequenced in a study of blood T cell repertoires in COVID-19. Sequenced by immunoSEQ multiplex PCR; TCRdb stores in-frame clones only, minus some. The data hold 120,000 or so clones, with 82% observed a single time. Sequenced input: peripheral blood. The receptors stem from a woman between 65 and 79 years old with acute or convalescent COVID-19.

This clone was observed a single time. This sequence joins TRBV5-5 and TRBJ2-2; TRBD1 agrees at 9 bases. CDR3 length equals 15 residues. Germline V lookup: CDR1 SGHKS, CDR2 YYEKEE (reference sequence). The ends lost 3 bases at V and 8 bases at J; junction bases unmatched: 8. This CDR3 reads CASSSGQGPRGELFF. The CDR3 DNA is TGTGCCAGCAGCTCCGGACAGGGGCCTAGGGGGGAGCTGTTTTTT.

The V and J genes are TRBV19 and TRBJ1-1; tentative D call: TRBD1 (5 bases). The CDR3 has 14 residues. V was clipped by 5 bases and J by 5 bases, with 15 bases between them. Germline V gene sequence: CDR1 LNHDA, CDR2 SQIVND (reference sequence). The CDR3 loop reads CASSPQGVGTEAFF. CDR3 DNA: TGTGCCAGTAGTCCCCAGGGCGTTGGAACTGAAGCTTTCTTT.

V and J are TRBV24-1 and TRBJ1-2; TRBD1 aligns across 7 bases. V was clipped by 2 bases and J by 8 bases; unmatched bases: 4. The CDR3 is 13 amino acids. CDR1 is KGHDR, CDR2 SFDVKD, per germline. CDR3 nucleotides: TGTGCCACCAGTGATTACACAGGGGACGGCTACACCTTC. Residues: CATSDYTGDGYTF.

This chain uses TRBV5-6 with TRBJ2-4; 8 nucleotides align to TRBD1. This CDR3 is 16 amino acids long. Germline loops: CDR1 SGHDT, CDR2 YYEEEE. V dropped 5 bases and J dropped 0; count of bases not matched to a gene: 7. This CDR3 reads CASRHAGGEAKNIQYF. The CDR3 bases are TGTGCCAGCAGACATGCAGGGGGCGAAGCCAAAAACATTCAGTACTTC.

Only a few counts were recorded for this clone. The J gene is TRBJ1-1, the V gene TRBV7-8; D is unclear. The CDR3 extends over 13 amino acids. Germline V gene sequence: CDR1 SGHVS, CDR2 FQNEAQ. V was cut by 5 bases and J by 0 bases, with 7 bases left in between. CDR3 nucleotides: TGTGCCAGCAGCAAATACATGAACACTGAAGCTTTCTTT. Its protein is CASSKYMNTEAFF.

V usage is TRBV6-5 and J usage is TRBJ1-1; maybe TRBD1 (6 bases). The length of the CDR3 is 13 residues. In germline, CDR1 is MNHEY, CDR2 SVGAGI. V lost 5 bases and J lost 6, with 13 bases in between. The CDR3 DNA follows: TGTGCCAGCAGTCCCTCGGGGGGCGCTGAAGCTTTCTTT. It specifies CASSPSGGAEAFF.